This T cell receptor (beta chain) was found in a study of CD8+CD57+ T cells in acquired aplastic anemia. Looking at the study overall: The sorted CD4+ and CD8+ cells yielded an average around 3 ug of DNA. An average of approximately 11 million reads for CD4+ cells was obtained from healthy donors.

TCR beta VDJ combinations and CDR3 sequences were profiled from genomic DNA. One entry per CDR3 protein, called by TCRdb with MiXCR from the reads. The sample has about 210,000 distinct CDR3 sequences, approximately 57% seen once; the top ten hold around 32%. Regarding this clonotype: Its specificity is unknown.

Germline CDR1 SNHLY, CDR2 FYNNEI. The CDR3 totals 14 residues. Trimming pared 4 bases from V and 2 bases from J, leaving 9 bases between. Broader study findings: Shared by patients and controls, 25 to 30 CD8+ CDR3s were abundant in patients. Simpson's diversity of CD8+ cells was not significantly different in patients compared with controls.

This TCR was recovered from a human donor in good health. V usage is TRBV2 and J usage is TRBJ1-3, with TRBD1 as a possible D gene (5 bases). Sequenced input: sorted CD4+, CD8+, or CD8+CD57+ T cells (not recorded which) from PBMCs. The CDR3 nucleotides are TGTGCCAGCAGTGGACAGATGACTGGAAACACCATATATTTT. It translates to CASSGQMTGNTIYF.